Each of the 32 T cell receptor beta chains below was sequenced from the same sample in a study of siplizumab effects on memory and regulatory T cells. Sequencing used immunoSEQ multiplex PCR; TCRdb keeps in-frame clones, though not all of them. The top ten hold 0.031% of the sample, which has tens of thousands of clones, roughly 96% seen once. The material sequenced was naive CD4+ T cells sorted from blood. Receptors originate from a human donor in good health.

The chain carries TRBV5-5 and TRBJ1-2; D remains unclear. The CDR3 contains 12 residues. CDR1 and CDR2 from the germline V gene are SGHKS and YYEKEE (reference sequence). Trimming took off 5 bases at V and 4 bases at J, with 9 bases between the two ends. The CDR3 DNA sequence: TGTGCCAGCAGTCACGACGGCTATGGCTACACCTTC. Translating it yields CASSHDGYGYTF.

The chain employs TRBV11-3 and TRBJ2-2, with 13 positions matching TRBD2. Germline CDR1 and CDR2: SGHNT and YENEEA. The CDR3 is 15 amino acids. The junction had 3 bases not matched to a gene; V was cut back by 3 bases and J by 8 bases. The DNA of the CDR3 is TGTGCCAGCAGCTTCGGACTAGCGGGGGAAGGGGAGCTGTTTTTT. Its protein is CASSFGLAGEGELFF. Supplemented by reference TRBV11-3 and TRBJ2-2, the full variable domain reads EAGVVQSPRYKIIEKKQPVAFWCNPISGHNTLYWYLQNLGQGPELLIRYENEEAVDDSQLPKDRFSAERLKGVDSTLKIQPAELGDSAVYLCASSFGLAGEGELFFGEGSRLTVL.

This chain uses TRBV27 with TRBJ2-7, with 8 positions matching TRBD1. V shed 6 bases and J 6 bases; nucleotides not matched to a gene: 7. The germline gives CDR1 MNHEY, CDR2 SMNVEV (reference sequence). This CDR3 has 13 amino acids. CDR3 in amino acids: CASRGTGGSEQYF. The CDR3 bases are TGTGCCAGCAGGGGAACAGGGGGGTCCGAGCAGTACTTC.

The V call is TRBV2, the J call TRBJ2-5, with a tentative D call TRBD1 (6 bases). The better agreement between TRBJ2-7 and the DNA end casts doubt on the J call. CDR3 size: 16 residues. Germline V gives CDR1 SNHLY, CDR2 FYNNEI. For the CDR3, the DNA is TGTGCCAGCAGTCAAGAGATCCCGGGACACGGCTACGAGCAGTACTTC. Its translation: CASSQEIPGHGYEQYF.

This chain links TRBV4-1 with TRBJ1-1; D perhaps matches TRBD1 (5 bases). In germline, CDR1 is MGHRA, CDR2 YSYEKL. The V and J ends lost 0 bases and 0 bases respectively, with 23 bases between them. The CDR3 has 20 residues. CDR3 coding DNA: TGCGCCAGCAGCCAAGATCCCTCTCTTTCAGACAGAGCTATGAACACTGAAGCTTTCTTT. Protein product: CASSQDPSLSDRAMNTEAFF.

The chain couples TRBV5-1 to TRBJ2-1; D may be TRBD2 (6 bases). V was trimmed by 0 bases and J by 8 bases, leaving 18 bases between them. The germline V gene encodes CDR1 SGHRS and CDR2 YFSETQ. There are 16 residues in the CDR3. The CDR3 nucleotides read TGCGCCAGCAGCTTGGCAACCGGGGGACCCACCCATGAGCAGTTCTTC. Translated: CASSLATGGPTHEQFF.

The chain links TRBV7-9 to TRBJ2-3, with D maybe TRBD2 (5 bases). V shed 2 bases and J shed 3 bases, with 21 bases lying between them. Germline loops: CDR1 SEHNR, CDR2 FQNEAQ (reference sequence). The CDR3 length is 18 residues. The chain's CDR3 is CASSLSELVGIVTDTQYF. DNA of the CDR3: TGTGCCAGCAGCTTATCAGAACTAGTTGGGATTGTGACAGATACGCAGTATTTT. The variable domain in full, completed from reference TRBV7-9 and TRBJ2-3, reads DTGVSQNPRHKITKRGQNVTFRCDPISEHNRLYWYRQTLGQGPEFLTYFQNEAQLEKSRLLSDRFSAERPKGSFSTLEIQRTEQGDSAMYLCASSLSELVGIVTDTQYFGPGTRLTVL.

This clone was seen a single time. The chain uses TRBV30 and TRBJ1-5; no clear D gene. Per germline, CDR1 GTSNPN and CDR2 SVGIG (reference sequence). Trimming took off 1 base at V and 7 bases at J, with 14 bases between the two ends. The CDR3 has 14 amino acids. DNA of the CDR3: TGTGCCTGGAGTGCGGGCGCCGAGTTCCAGCCCCAGCATTTT. This codes for CAWSAGAEFQPQHF.

This sequence joins TRBV19 and TRBJ2-3; D gene unclear. V was clipped by 6 bases and J by 8 bases, with 15 bases between them. The CDR3 totals 13 residues. Germline loops: CDR1 LNHDA, CDR2 SQIVND (reference sequence). CDR3 in DNA: TGTGCCAGTAGCGCAGACCCAGCACGTACGCAGTATTTT. Amino acid sequence: CASSADPARTQYF.

The chain employs TRBV2 and TRBJ1-2, with no clear D. V was trimmed by 2 bases and J by 7 bases, leaving 5 bases between them. The length of the CDR3 is 11 residues. Germline-derived CDR1 and CDR2 are SNHLY and FYNNEI. The CDR3 sequence: CASSELGGYTF. CDR3 sequence (DNA): TGTGCCAGCAGTGAACTGGGTGGCTACACCTTC.

This clone appeared a single time. This chain uses TRBV11-2 with TRBJ2-5; 11 positions match TRBD1. The CDR3 is 15 amino acids. The germline CDR1 and CDR2 sequences are SGHAT and FQNNGV. The junction had 3 bases not matched to a gene; V was cut back by 2 bases and J by 4 bases. The CDR3 region is CASSLLDRGLETQYF. The CDR3 DNA is TGTGCCAGCAGCTTATTGGACAGGGGGCTAGAGACCCAGTACTTC.

The rearrangement joins TRBV18 to TRBJ2-7; D might be TRBD1 or TRBD2, each matching 5 bases. The V end was cut by 6 bases, the J end by 2 bases, with 14 bases between. CDR1 KGHSH and CDR2 LQKENI come from the germline V gene. CDR3 length equals 14 residues. The CDR3 DNA follows: TGTGCCAGCTCGAGGGACGCCTTAACCTACGAGCAGTACTTC. Protein: CASSRDALTYEQYF.

The rearrangement links TRBV19 to TRBJ1-2; TRBD1 aligns across 9 bases. Germline-derived CDR1 and CDR2 are LNHDA and SQIVND (reference sequence). CDR3 size: 14 residues. V was clipped by 11 bases and J by 8 bases; unmatched bases: 15. CDR3: CASMIRTGVYGYTF. For the CDR3, the DNA is TGTGCCTCTATGATTAGGACAGGGGTATACGGCTACACCTTC.

V and J are TRBV9 and TRBJ2-3; TRBD1 is a possible D gene (6 bases). Per the germline V gene, CDR1 is SGDLS and CDR2 is YYNGEE. V dropped 1 base and J dropped 4 bases, with 10 bases sitting between them. The CDR3 loop spans 14 amino acids. CDR3 loop: CASSVSQGPDTQYF. The CDR3 DNA is TGTGCCAGCAGCGTAAGCCAGGGGCCAGATACGCAGTATTTT.

This chain uses TRBV18 with TRBJ2-3; the D is unclear. CDR3 size: 13 residues. V was shortened by 0 bases and J by 4 bases, with 5 bases between the two germline ends. Germline assignment: CDR1 KGHSH and CDR2 LQKENI. The DNA of the CDR3 is TGTGCCAGCTCACCACCGGGCTCAGATACGCAGTATTTT. The encoded protein is CASSPPGSDTQYF.

This rearrangement joins TRBV5-6 to TRBJ2-5; 7 nucleotides agree with TRBD1. Looked up from germline, CDR1 is SGHDT and CDR2 is YYEEEE. Trimming at V came to 3 bases and at J to 5 bases, leaving 7 bases not matched to a gene. The CDR3 totals 14 residues. This CDR3 reads CASSYGRQGETQYF. CDR3 nucleotide sequence: TGTGCCAGCAGCTACGGTCGACAGGGCGAGACCCAGTACTTC.

V gene TRBV7-2 combines with J gene TRBJ2-5, with TRBD2 matching 9 bases. The CDR3 is 18 residues long. Germline V gene sequence: CDR1 SGHTA, CDR2 FQGNSA. With V trimmed by 1 base and J by 0 bases, 9 bases remained unmatched. The chain's CDR3 is CASSLVPSGAPHQETQYF. DNA of the CDR3: TGTGCCAGCAGCTTAGTCCCTAGCGGGGCTCCCCACCAAGAGACCCAGTACTTC.

The chain couples TRBV25-1 to TRBJ2-7; 9 nucleotides line up with TRBD2. The CDR3 runs 13 residues. The trim removed 7 bases at V and 4 bases at J, leaving 5 bases unmatched. The V gene's germline CDR1 is MGHDK and CDR2 SYGVNS. The CDR3: CASTSGGLYEQYF. CDR3 nucleotides: TGTGCCAGCACCAGCGGGGGGCTTTACGAGCAGTACTTC.

J is TRBJ2-3 and V is TRBV28, with D uncertain. Germline assignment: CDR1 MDHEN and CDR2 SYDVKM. Trimming took off 6 bases at V and 0 bases at J, with 7 bases between the two ends. The CDR3 runs to 13 residues. CDR3 nucleotides: TGTGCCAGCAGATTGATGAGCACAGATACGCAGTATTTT. This sequence encodes CASRLMSTDTQYF.

The V gene is TRBV7-7, the J gene TRBJ2-1; D tentatively fits TRBD1 or TRBD2 (6 bases each). This CDR3 contains 15 residues. CDR1 and CDR2 (germline): SSHAT, FNYEAQ (reference sequence). Trimming took 8 bases from V and 7 from J, leaving 21 bases between them. Written as DNA, the CDR3 is TGTGCCAGCCCCGGGGGCCTCAAGGAGTTGAATGAGCAGTTCTTC. This gives the protein CASPGGLKELNEQFF. The full variable domain, its missing parts supplied by reference TRBV7-7 and TRBJ2-1, is GAGVSQSPRYKVTKRGQDVTLRCDPISSHATLYWYQQALGQGPEFLTYFNYEAQPDKSGLPSDRFSAERPEGSISTLTIQRTEQRDSAMYRCASPGGLKELNEQFFGPGTRLTVL.

This chain joins TRBV2 and TRBJ2-2; no clear D. Germline V gene lookup returns CDR1 SNHLY and CDR2 FYNNEI. The CDR3 is 14 residues long. V shed 7 bases and J shed 4 bases, with 13 bases lying between them. The DNA of the CDR3 is TGTGCCAGCAATCTACTGGGCGCCACCGGGGAGCTGTTTTTT. Its translation is CASNLLGATGELFF. Full variable domain (rest looked up from reference TRBV2 and TRBJ2-2): EPEVTQTPSHQVTQMGQEVILRCVPISNHLYFYWYRQILGQKVEFLVSFYNNEISEKSEIFDDQFSVERPDGSNFTLKIRSTKLEDSAMYFCASNLLGATGELFFGEGSRLTVL.

The V gene is TRBV7-3, the J gene TRBJ1-1; 8 nucleotides align to TRBD1. Losses at the gene ends were 2 bases for V and 6 bases for J; bases not matched to a gene: 5. The germline V gene encodes CDR1 SGHTA and CDR2 FQGTGA. There are 14 residues in the CDR3. This CDR3 reads CASSLSGTGSEAFF. The CDR3 bases are TGTGCCAGCAGCTTATCCGGGACAGGATCTGAAGCTTTCTTT.

The chain uses TRBV30 and TRBJ1-1; the D gene is possibly TRBD1 (5 bases). The CDR3 covers 14 residues. V shed 7 bases and J shed 0 bases, with 15 bases lying between them. Germline V CDR1 and CDR2: GTSNPN, SVGIG (reference sequence). Here the CDR3 reads CALGRGGVNTEAFF. The CDR3 DNA sequence: TGTGCCTTAGGGCGGGGGGGAGTGAACACTGAAGCTTTCTTT.

The rearrangement uses TRBV5-1 and TRBJ1-1; 8 bases are shared with TRBD1. Germline CDR1 SGHRS, CDR2 YFSETQ. After removal of 3 bases from V and 0 bases from J, the junction contained 7 bases not matched to a gene. The CDR3 is made up of 16 amino acids. The DNA of the CDR3 is TGCGCCAGCAGCTCCGGGGACAGGACGATGAACACTGAAGCTTTCTTT. Its protein product is CASSSGDRTMNTEAFF.

The chain employs TRBV7-2 and TRBJ2-1; TRBD2 matches 11 bases. V lost 4 bases, J lost 0 bases, and 11 bases stayed unmatched. CDR1 is SGHTA and CDR2 is FQGNSA in the germline V gene. There are 19 residues in the CDR3. CDR3 DNA: TGTGCCAGCAGCTCCCTACTTATTAGCGGGGGGGGCTCCTACAATGAGCAGTTCTTC. Translation: CASSSLLISGGGSYNEQFF.

The CDR3 sequence is CARSPCGDLIFIYF. The CDR3 DNA reads as TGTGCCAGAAGCCCGTGCGGGGACCTAATTTTCATATATTTT. The chain has TRBV5-3 and TRBJ1-3; D is perhaps TRBD1 (5 bases). TRBV5-3 is sorted into the ORF group, with uncertain function. V was pared by 4 bases and J by 12 bases, with 20 bases between. The CDR3 sequence is 14 residues long.

The chain links TRBV28 to TRBJ1-6; 11 nucleotides agree with TRBD1. The length of the CDR3 is 17 residues. Germline trimming cut 7 bases from V and 12 bases from J; bases unmatched to any gene: 17. Germline lookup yields CDR1 MDHEN and CDR2 SYDVKM. The CDR3, as DNA: TGTGCCAGCATCCCCAGCCGCCCGGGGACAGGGGGAGGACCCCTCCACTTT. It is translated as CASIPSRPGTGGGPLHF.

The chain employs TRBV30 and TRBJ2-7; D may match TRBD1 or TRBD2 (5 bases each). The germline V gene encodes CDR1 GTSNPN and CDR2 SVGIG (reference sequence). The CDR3 spans 15 residues. V was clipped by 5 bases and J by 5 bases, with 22 bases between them. The DNA for the CDR3 is TGTGCCTGGCGGGGACCGGAATATGCGGGTCACGAGCAGTACTTC. Translated: CAWRGPEYAGHEQYF.

The chain has TRBV28 and TRBJ2-1; D not resolved. V was trimmed by 2 bases and J by 5 bases, leaving 13 bases between them. The CDR3 is 15 residues long. Germline CDR1 reads MDHEN; CDR2 reads SYDVKM. The CDR3 DNA is TGTGCCAGCAGTTTAAACGGTAGCCCCAACAATGAGCAGTTCTTC. Protein: CASSLNGSPNNEQFF.

The chain carries TRBV7-9 and TRBJ2-3; possible D gene TRBD1, 6 bases. V lost 5 bases and J 0 bases, leaving 12 bases between the germline ends. This CDR3 region has 15 residues. Germline V CDR1 and CDR2: SEHNR, FQNEAQ (reference sequence). The DNA of the CDR3 is TGTGCCAGCAGCCCCTGGACAGCCAGCACAGATACGCAGTATTTT. Its protein product is CASSPWTASTDTQYF.

This chain uses TRBV20-1 with TRBJ2-7; the D is unclear. CDR3 length equals 11 residues. Germline V lookup: CDR1 DFQATT, CDR2 SNEGSKA (reference sequence). The V and J ends lost 1 base and 7 bases respectively, with 8 bases between them. CDR3 DNA sequence: TGCAGTGCTAGAGTGGTTGTAGAGCAGTACTTC. Translation gives CSARVVVEQYF.

The chain joins TRBV25-1 to TRBJ2-4; TRBD1 is a possible D gene (6 bases). The CDR3 totals 15 residues. Germline-derived CDR1 and CDR2 are MGHDK and SYGVNS. Trimming took off 3 bases at V and 1 base at J, with 10 bases between the two ends. In DNA form, the CDR3 reads TGTGCCAGCAGTGAGATGGACAGTGCCAAAAACATTCAGTACTTC. Amino acids: CASSEMDSAKNIQYF. Full variable domain (rest looked up from reference TRBV25-1 and TRBJ2-4): EADIYQTPRYLVIGTGKKITLECSQTMGHDKMYWYQQDPGMELHLIHYSYGVNSTEKGDLSSESTVSRIRTEHFPLTLESARPSHTSQYLCASSEMDSAKNIQYFGAGTRLSVL.